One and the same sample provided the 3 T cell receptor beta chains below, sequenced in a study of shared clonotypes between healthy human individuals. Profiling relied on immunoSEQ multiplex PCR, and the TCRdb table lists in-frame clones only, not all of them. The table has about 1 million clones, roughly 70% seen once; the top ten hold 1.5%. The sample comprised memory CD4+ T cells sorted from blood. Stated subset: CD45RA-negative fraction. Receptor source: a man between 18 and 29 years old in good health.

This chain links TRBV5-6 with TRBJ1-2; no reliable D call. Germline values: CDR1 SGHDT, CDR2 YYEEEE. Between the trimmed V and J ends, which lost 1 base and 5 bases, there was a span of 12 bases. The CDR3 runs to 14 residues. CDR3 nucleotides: TGTGCCAGCAGCTTGCAGCTGGCGGGGTATGGCTACACCTTC. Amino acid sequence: CASSLQLAGYGYTF.

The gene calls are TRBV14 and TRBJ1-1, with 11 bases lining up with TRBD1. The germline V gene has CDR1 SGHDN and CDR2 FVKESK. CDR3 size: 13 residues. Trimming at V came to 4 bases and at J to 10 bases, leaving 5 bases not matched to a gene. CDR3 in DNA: TGTGCCAGCAGCCCAGGACAGGGGGCGGCAGCTTTCTTT. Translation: CASSPGQGAAAFF.

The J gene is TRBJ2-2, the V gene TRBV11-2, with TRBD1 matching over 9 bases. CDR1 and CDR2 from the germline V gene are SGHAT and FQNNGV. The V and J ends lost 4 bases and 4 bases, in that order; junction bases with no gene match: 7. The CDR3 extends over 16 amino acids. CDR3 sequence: CASSWSNRGPTGELFF. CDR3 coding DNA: TGTGCCAGCAGCTGGTCGAACAGGGGGCCCACCGGGGAGCTGTTTTTT.